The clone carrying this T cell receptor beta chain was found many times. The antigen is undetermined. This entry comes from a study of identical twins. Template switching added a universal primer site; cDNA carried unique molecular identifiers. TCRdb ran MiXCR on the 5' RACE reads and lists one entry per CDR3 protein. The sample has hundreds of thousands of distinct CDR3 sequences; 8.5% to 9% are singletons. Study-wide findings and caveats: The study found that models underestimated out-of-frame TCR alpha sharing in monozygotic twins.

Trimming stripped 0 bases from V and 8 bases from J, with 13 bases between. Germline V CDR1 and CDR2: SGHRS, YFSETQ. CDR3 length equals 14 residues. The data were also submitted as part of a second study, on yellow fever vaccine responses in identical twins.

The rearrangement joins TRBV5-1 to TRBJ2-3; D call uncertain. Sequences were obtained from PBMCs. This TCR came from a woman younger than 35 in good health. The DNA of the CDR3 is TGCGCCAGCAGCTTGGCCGTAGCCTCACTTACGCAGTATTTT. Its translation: CASSLAVASLTQYF.